This entry is about one T cell receptor (beta chain). This specimen belongs to a study of control samples from healthy donors and cancer patients. Germline lookup yields CDR1 SGHTA and CDR2 FQGNSA. The CDR3 is 17 residues long. V was cut by 5 bases and J by 0 bases, with 17 bases left in between. Method: immunoSEQ multiplex PCR; TCRdb's copy keeps in-frame clones and lacks some. The top ten hold over 5.5% of the sample, which has 74,000 or so clones, 89% seen once. J is TRBJ2-1 and V is TRBV7-2; possible D gene TRBD1, 5 bases. This TCR was recovered from a man in his fifties or sixties in good health. The sequencing input was blood. In DNA, the CDR3 is TGTGCCAGCAGCCCCGGTTGGGGCGAAGTCTCCTACAATGAGCAGTTCTTC. Translated, it gives CASSPGWGEVSYNEQFF.